These 28 T cell receptor beta chains originate from one sample sequenced in a study of cytomegalovirus exposure and HLA in healthy donors. The PCR made use of 60 Vbeta and 13 Jbeta primers. TCRdb's table, derived via immunoSEQ multiplex PCR, lists solely in-frame clones and lacks some. The repertoire holds 100,000 or so clones, with approximately 73% as singletons. Sequenced: PBMCs. These receptors were taken from a man between 40 and 49 years old in good health and CMV-seronegative.

The rearrangement joins TRBV6-4 to TRBJ2-1, with D perhaps matching TRBD2 (5 bases). The V end was cut by 5 bases, the J end by 6 bases, with 14 bases between. The CDR3 is made up of 14 amino acids. Germline CDR1 MRHNA, CDR2 SNTAGT. The CDR3 here is CASSPYFEGNEQFF. CDR3 DNA sequence: TGTGCCAGCAGTCCGTACTTCGAGGGCAATGAGCAGTTCTTC.

The chain couples TRBV5-1 to TRBJ2-7; 7 positions match TRBD1. The CDR3 consists of 14 residues. V was clipped by 3 bases and J by 3 bases; unmatched bases: 6. Germline CDR1 and CDR2: SGHRS and YFSETQ. The chain's CDR3 is CASSSPGQNYEQYF. The CDR3 coding sequence is TGCGCCAGCAGCTCTCCGGGACAGAACTACGAGCAGTACTTC.

The CDR3 loop reads CASSYSVMISNYGYTF. CDR3 sequence (DNA): TGTGCCAGCAGTTACTCGGTGATGATTAGTAACTATGGCTACACCTTC. This chain joins TRBV6-5 and TRBJ1-2; D not resolved. Trimming stripped 0 bases from V and 1 base from J, with 12 bases between. The CDR3 spans 16 residues. Germline V gene lookup returns CDR1 MNHEY and CDR2 SVGAGI.

The chain carries TRBV27 and TRBJ1-2; D not certain. The CDR3 spans 13 residues. Germline CDR1 and CDR2: MNHEY and SMNVEV (reference sequence). The germline V and J ends were trimmed by 6 bases and 5 bases, with 13 bases remaining between them. The CDR3 bases are TGTGCCAGCAGGGATGACGGAGAATATGGCTACACCTTC. Its translation: CASRDDGEYGYTF.

The V and J genes are TRBV5-6 and TRBJ2-3; D possibly corresponds to TRBD1 (6 bases). Per germline, CDR1 SGHDT and CDR2 YYEEEE. The CDR3 spans 17 residues. With 1 base removed from V and 2 bases from J, the gap between germline ends came to 17 bases. DNA for the CDR3: TGTGCCAGCAGCTTGCCAAGACAGGAGACTTACACAGATACGCAGTATTTT. This sequence encodes CASSLPRQETYTDTQYF.

The V call is TRBV4-1, the J call TRBJ2-1, with 11 bases that match TRBD2. V gave up 6 bases and J gave up 4 bases; unmatched junction bases: 8. The CDR3 spans 16 residues. Germline CDR1 reads MGHRA; CDR2 reads YSYEKL. CDR3: CASRIPGTSGYNEQFF. CDR3 sequence (DNA): TGCGCCAGCAGAATCCCCGGGACTAGCGGTTACAATGAGCAGTTCTTC.

The rearrangement links TRBV28 to TRBJ1-1; D remains unclear. V was pared by 7 bases and J by 2 bases, with 11 bases between. The CDR3 loop spans 13 amino acids. In germline, CDR1 is MDHEN, CDR2 SYDVKM. The CDR3 sequence is CASIGDGNTEAFF. Here the CDR3 DNA reads TGTGCCAGCATTGGAGACGGCAACACTGAAGCTTTCTTT.

The chain links TRBV28 to TRBJ2-1, with 9 bases fitting TRBD2. CDR1 MDHEN and CDR2 SYDVKM come from the germline V gene. The ends lost 7 bases at V and 5 bases at J; junction bases unmatched: 9. The CDR3 length is 15 residues. The CDR3 DNA reads TGTGCCAGCACTACTGCGGGGGGGCCCCACAATGAGCAGTTCTTC. Amino acid sequence: CASTTAGGPHNEQFF.

The CDR3 DNA reads as TGTGCCAGCAGCCTAGGAGGTCCCGCGTCTCGGGAGACCCAGTACTTC. Translating it yields CASSLGGPASRETQYF. The chain recombines TRBV5-4 with TRBJ2-5; maybe TRBD2 (5 bases). V shed 4 bases and J shed 5 bases, with 21 bases lying between them. This CDR3 comprises 16 residues. Per germline, CDR1 SGHNT and CDR2 YYREEE (reference sequence).

Only a few counts were recorded for this clone. This chain joins TRBV6-5 and TRBJ2-4, with no clear D. The V end was cut by 4 bases, the J end by 0 bases, with 10 bases between. The CDR3 length is 15 residues. Germline lookup yields CDR1 MNHEY and CDR2 SVGAGI. CDR3 in amino acids: CASSSTLLAKNIQYF. CDR3 nucleotide sequence: TGTGCCAGCAGTTCTACCCTCCTAGCCAAAAACATTCAGTACTTC.

V and J are TRBV30 and TRBJ2-1; 7 positions agree with TRBD2. In germline, CDR1 is GTSNPN, CDR2 SVGIG (reference sequence). This CDR3 has 13 amino acids. After removal of 5 bases from V and 5 bases from J, the junction contained 6 bases not matched to a gene. CDR3 residues: CAWERGSNNEQFF. CDR3 nucleotide sequence: TGTGCCTGGGAGCGGGGCTCAAACAATGAGCAGTTCTTC.

The chain carries TRBV6-5 and TRBJ2-2; D uncertain. This CDR3 has 13 residues. The germline gives CDR1 MNHEY, CDR2 SVGAGI. V gave up 2 bases and J gave up 4 bases, with 5 bases separating them. In DNA, the CDR3 is TGTGCCAGCAGTTACCCCTTCACCGGGGAGCTGTTTTTT. This codes for CASSYPFTGELFF.

A single count supports this clone. This chain connects TRBV13 to TRBJ2-7; 13 bases line up with TRBD2. J lost 0 bases, V lost 2 bases, and 4 bases had no gene match. Germline V gene lookup returns CDR1 PRHDT and CDR2 FYEKMQ (reference sequence). The CDR3 is 17 residues long. The CDR3 region has the DNA TGTGCCAGCAGCTTATGGGGACTAGCGGGGAGCTCCTACGAGCAGTACTTC. This translates into CASSLWGLAGSSYEQYF. The full variable domain, its missing parts supplied by reference TRBV13 and TRBJ2-7, is AAGVIQSPRHLIKEKRETATLKCYPIPRHDTVYWYQQGPGQDPQFLISFYEKMQSDKGSIPDRFSAQQFSDYHSELNMSSLELGDSALYFCASSLWGLAGSSYEQYFGPGTRLTVT.

V usage is TRBV7-8 and J usage is TRBJ2-5; 15 bases agree with TRBD2. V lost 5 bases to trimming and J lost 5 bases; unmatched junction nucleotides: 12. The CDR3 length is 18 residues. Per germline, CDR1 SGHVS and CDR2 FQNEAQ. The CDR3 DNA follows: TGTGCCAGCAGCACGGGACTAGCGGGGGGCTCCGGAAGGGAGACCCAGTACTTC. It yields the protein CASSTGLAGGSGRETQYF. The full variable domain, with the rest looked up from reference TRBV7-8 and TRBJ2-5, is GAGVSQSPRYKVAKRGQDVALRCDPISGHVSLFWYQQALGQGPEFLTYFQNEAQLDKSGLPSDRFFAERPEGSVSTLKIQRTQQEDSAVYLCASSTGLAGGSGRETQYFGPGTRLLVL.

The gene calls are TRBV4-2 and TRBJ2-6; 7 bases line up with TRBD2. This CDR3 is built from 16 residues. Trimming took 3 bases from V and 2 from J; bases not matched to a gene: 4. Per germline, CDR1 LGHNA and CDR2 YNFKEQ. CDR3 coding DNA: TGTGCCAGCAGCCAGCCCGGGGGGACTGGGGCCAACGTCCTGACTTTC. The encoded protein is CASSQPGGTGANVLTF.

A single count supports this clone. J is TRBJ1-1 and V is TRBV6-1; tentative D call: TRBD1 (5 bases). CDR1 is MNHNS, CDR2 SASEGT, per germline. The V and J ends lost 10 bases and 8 bases respectively, with 26 bases between them. This CDR3 comprises 15 residues. CDR3 sequence: CAIPKGAGQDSEAFF. CDR3 nucleotides: TGTGCCATTCCAAAGGGTGCAGGACAAGATTCGGAAGCTTTCTTT.

The rearrangement uses TRBV19 and TRBJ1-2; D is uncertain. V lost 5 bases and J 4 bases, leaving 11 bases between the germline ends. The germline gives CDR1 LNHDA, CDR2 SQIVND (reference sequence). CDR3 size: 13 residues. In DNA form, the CDR3 reads TGTGCCAGTAGTCAGGAGGGATCCTATGGCTACACCTTC. Its protein product is CASSQEGSYGYTF.

The chain carries TRBV5-4 and TRBJ2-2; D is possibly TRBD2 (6 bases). The CDR3 is 15 residues long. Trimming shortened V by 3 bases and J by 5 bases, and 14 bases separated the two germline ends. From germline, CDR1 is SGHNT and CDR2 YYREEE (reference sequence). The CDR3 sequence: CASSSRGGDTGELFF. CDR3 in DNA: TGTGCCAGCAGCTCCCGGGGAGGCGATACCGGGGAGCTGTTTTTT.

This clone has just a few counts. This chain links TRBV6-5 with TRBJ2-7, with 7 bases that match TRBD1. V lost 4 bases and J lost 5; bases outside the gene matches: 11. Germline V gene data show CDR1 as MNHEY and CDR2 as SVGAGI. The length of the CDR3 is 15 residues. The CDR3: CASSLLSTGSHEQYF. CDR3 DNA: TGTGCCAGCAGTTTACTGTCGACAGGGAGCCACGAGCAGTACTTC.

The chain employs TRBV7-7 and TRBJ2-7, with 7 nucleotides matching TRBD1. This CDR3 region has 16 residues. Germline CDR1 is SSHAT and CDR2 is FNYEAQ (reference sequence). V shed 0 bases, J shed 1 base, and the junction held 6 bases outside the gene matches. The CDR3 region is CASSLAEARGSYEQYF. CDR3 bases: TGTGCCAGCAGCTTAGCCGAAGCCAGGGGGTCCTACGAGCAGTACTTC.

The V and J genes are TRBV23-1 and TRBJ2-7; 8 nucleotides align to TRBD2. TRBV23-1 is identified as an open reading frame with a role that is uncertain. The CDR3 has 13 amino acids. The V gene end was trimmed by 8 bases and the J gene end by 5 bases; junction bases not matched to a gene: 8. As DNA, the CDR3 is TGCGCCAGCGGTTTGACGGGGGGGGACGAGCAGTACTTC. Residues: CASGLTGGDEQYF.

The gene calls are TRBV18 and TRBJ2-7; 9 bases match TRBD1. The CDR3 contains 15 residues. The V and J ends lost 6 bases and 6 bases, in that order; junction bases with no gene match: 12. Per the germline V gene, CDR1 is KGHSH and CDR2 is LQKENI. CDR3 bases: TGTGCCAGCTCCCTAAACCCGGGACAGGGTGGCGAGCAGTACTTC. It encodes CASSLNPGQGGEQYF.

The chain employs TRBV27 and TRBJ2-7; tentatively, D is TRBD2 (6 bases). This CDR3 has 13 amino acids. CDR1 and CDR2 from the germline V gene are MNHEY and SMNVEV (reference sequence). Trimming took 6 bases from V and 2 from J, leaving 11 bases between them. CDR3: CASRRDSAYEQYF. Here the CDR3 DNA reads TGTGCCAGCAGACGGGACTCGGCCTACGAGCAGTACTTC.

The chain links TRBV2 to TRBJ2-5; TRBD1 aligns across 11 bases. J was trimmed by 4 bases and V by 4 bases; bases with no gene match: 8. The germline CDR1 and CDR2 sequences are SNHLY and FYNNEI. This CDR3 is 16 amino acids long. This CDR3 reads CASSAGTGGGGETQYF. DNA of the CDR3: TGTGCCAGCAGTGCTGGGACAGGGGGAGGAGGAGAGACCCAGTACTTC. Full variable domain (missing parts from reference TRBV2 and TRBJ2-5): EPEVTQTPSHQVTQMGQEVILRCVPISNHLYFYWYRQILGQKVEFLVSFYNNEISEKSEIFDDQFSVERPDGSNFTLKIRSTKLEDSAMYFCASSAGTGGGGETQYFGPGTRLLVL.

The J gene is TRBJ2-6, the V gene TRBV19; D possibly corresponds to TRBD2 (6 bases). The CDR3 has 16 residues. Germline V gives CDR1 LNHDA, CDR2 SQIVND (reference sequence). Trimming took 7 bases from V and 0 from J, leaving 13 bases between them. The CDR3: CASKKGGSSGANVLTF. The CDR3 nucleotides read TGTGCCAGTAAAAAAGGAGGGAGCTCTGGGGCCAACGTCCTGACTTTC.

This clone was counted once. The V call is TRBV6-5, the J call TRBJ2-7, with D maybe TRBD2 (7 bases). CDR1 is MNHEY and CDR2 is SVGAGI in the germline V gene. Between the trimmed V and J ends, which lost 7 bases and 5 bases, there was a span of 15 bases. The CDR3 contains 13 residues. The CDR3 DNA reads as TGTGCCAGCAAGAGAGGGGGGGGCCACGAGCAGTACTTC. Translating gives CASKRGGGHEQYF.

This rearrangement joins TRBV28 to TRBJ2-7, with TRBD1 identical over 7 bases. CDR3 length: 14 residues. Germline trimming cut 7 bases from V and 0 bases from J; bases unmatched to any gene: 6. Germline CDR1 reads MDHEN; CDR2 reads SYDVKM. The CDR3 sequence is CASISGQSSYEQYF. The CDR3 nucleotides read TGTGCCAGCATTTCGGGACAGAGCTCCTACGAGCAGTACTTC. Full variable domain (remainder filled in from reference TRBV28 and TRBJ2-7): DVKVTQSSRYLVKRTGEKVFLECVQDMDHENMFWYRQDPGLGLRLIYFSYDVKMKEKGDIPEGYSVSREKKERFSLILESASTNQTSMYLCASISGQSSYEQYFGPGTRLTVT.

The CDR3 DNA reads TGCAGCGTTGAGAATCGGGACAGCTCCTACGAGCAGTACTTC. This encodes CSVENRDSSYEQYF. The chain has TRBV29-1 and TRBJ2-7; 7 positions match TRBD1. Germline assignment: CDR1 SQVTM and CDR2 ANQGSEA. V was clipped by 3 bases and J by 0 bases; unmatched bases: 5. This CDR3 has 14 residues.